The 28 T cell receptor beta chains presented below share a single source sample, sequenced in a study of blood T cell repertoires in COVID-19. Profiled with immunoSEQ multiplex PCR; TCRdb holds only in-frame clones, not every one. The table shows 65,000 to 90,000 clones, with over 65% occurring only once. Sequences were obtained from peripheral blood. These receptors came from a woman aged 60-75 years with acute or convalescent COVID-19.

The chain uses TRBV12-3 or TRBV12-4 and TRBJ1-5; TRBD1 agrees at 8 bases. The length of the CDR3 is 12 residues. V shed 10 bases, J shed 4 bases, and the junction held 3 bases outside the gene matches. The CDR3 region is CATRTGNQPQHF. The CDR3 DNA reads as TGTGCCACCAGGACAGGGAATCAGCCCCAGCATTTT.

The V and J genes are TRBV7-2 and TRBJ1-5, with a weak D call TRBD1 (6 bases). The germline V gene encodes CDR1 SGHTA and CDR2 FQGNSA. Trimming removed 2 bases from V and 2 bases from J, with 10 bases in between. This CDR3 has 15 residues. The CDR3 is CASSLLQGGNQPQHF. DNA of the CDR3: TGTGCCAGCAGCTTACTACAGGGAGGCAATCAGCCCCAGCATTTT.

CDR3 in DNA: TGTGCCAGCAGCTTGGCCGGCCAGCGGGCGGGACAAGAGACCCAGTACTTC. Translation gives CASSLAGQRAGQETQYF. J is TRBJ2-5 and V is TRBV5-4, with a weak D call TRBD2 (6 bases). The CDR3 is 17 amino acids. Deletions cut 0 bases from V and 2 bases from J, with 17 bases between. Germline CDR1 and CDR2: SGHNT and YYREEE (reference sequence).

This clone was picked up a small number of times. The chain has TRBV6-5 and TRBJ2-7; a weak D match, TRBD1 (5 bases). Per the germline V gene, CDR1 is MNHEY and CDR2 is SVGAGI. The CDR3 is 15 amino acids. With 6 bases removed from V and 10 bases from J, the gap between germline ends came to 25 bases. In DNA, the CDR3 is TGTGCCAGCAGCCGGACATATACTACTTCTACGAGACAGTACTTC. Its translation: CASSRTYTTSTRQYF.

This chain uses TRBV6-5 with TRBJ1-5, with 9 positions matching TRBD1. There are 12 residues in the CDR3. The germline V gene encodes CDR1 MNHEY and CDR2 SVGAGI. Losses at the gene ends were 8 bases for V and 4 bases for J; bases not matched to a gene: 0. CDR3 loop: CASGTGNQPQHF. The CDR3 region has the DNA TGTGCCAGCGGGACAGGGAATCAGCCCCAGCATTTT.

The CDR3: CASSLNQGGWVFEAFF. For the CDR3, the DNA is TGTGCCAGCAGTTTAAATCAGGGGGGTTGGGTGTTTGAAGCTTTCTTT. J is TRBJ1-1 and V is TRBV28, with 7 bases aligning to TRBD1. The CDR3 length is 16 residues. Trimming cost V 2 bases and J 7 bases; bases outside gene matches: 13. Germline CDR1 is MDHEN and CDR2 is SYDVKM. Full variable domain (missing parts from reference TRBV28 and TRBJ1-1): DVKVTQSSRYLVKRTGEKVFLECVQDMDHENMFWYRQDPGLGLRLIYFSYDVKMKEKGDIPEGYSVSREKKERFSLILESASTNQTSMYLCASSLNQGGWVFEAFFGQGTRLTVV.

This chain connects TRBV3-1 (or the pseudogene TRBV3-2) to TRBJ2-2; a possible D gene is TRBD1 (5 bases). Trimming shortened V by 1 base and J by 9 bases, and 15 bases separated the two germline ends. The CDR3 runs 15 residues. Germline values: CDR1 LGHDT, CDR2 YNNKEL (reference sequence). CDR3 bases: TGTGCCAGCAGCCAAGCCCAGGGATACGGCCGGGAGCTGTTTTTT. It encodes CASSQAQGYGRELFF.

This rearrangement joins TRBV11-3 to TRBJ2-3; D gene ambiguous. CDR3 length: 14 residues. Germline V gene lookup returns CDR1 SGHNT and CDR2 YENEEA. V was pared by 1 base and J by 4 bases, with 9 bases between. The CDR3 nucleotides read TGTGCCAGCAGCTTAGCGCGTTGGTCAGATACGCAGTATTTT. It codes for CASSLARWSDTQYF.

The chain carries TRBV5-4 and TRBJ2-1, with a possible D match to TRBD1 (5 bases). Looked up from germline, CDR1 is SGHNT and CDR2 is YYREEE (reference sequence). The V and J ends lost 4 bases and 8 bases respectively, with 16 bases between them. CDR3 length equals 14 residues. CDR3 DNA: TGTGCCAGCAGCACTCTAGGCAGGGTGGATGAGCAGTTCTTC. Translation: CASSTLGRVDEQFF.

The V and J genes are TRBV7-9 and TRBJ1-2; the D gene is possibly TRBD1 (5 bases). The CDR3 length is 15 residues. Per the germline V gene, CDR1 is SEHNR and CDR2 is FQNEAQ (reference sequence). Trimming pared 5 bases from V and 8 bases from J, leaving 21 bases between. The CDR3 region has the DNA TGTGCCAGCAGCCAGGGTACCGCCAGACTCTACGGCTACACCTTC. It encodes CASSQGTARLYGYTF.

CDR3 region: CASGLGGTERYQPKQFF. The DNA of the CDR3 is TGTGCTAGTGGTTTGGGGGGGACAGAACGCTACCAACCTAAGCAGTTCTTC. The V call is TRBV12-5, the J call TRBJ2-1; 7 bases are a match to TRBD1. The CDR3 length is 17 residues. J was trimmed by 11 bases and V by 1 base; bases with no gene match: 17. The germline CDR1 and CDR2 sequences are LGHNT and FRNRAP.

The chain combines TRBV7-2 with TRBJ1-1; maybe TRBD1 (6 bases). From germline, CDR1 is SGHTA and CDR2 FQGNSA. This CDR3 spans 15 amino acids. V was shortened by 3 bases and J by 2 bases, with 13 bases between the two germline ends. The chain's CDR3 is CASSFSGGSNTEAFF. CDR3 coding DNA: TGTGCCAGCAGCTTCAGCGGGGGCAGTAACACTGAAGCTTTCTTT.

The rearrangement links TRBV7-9 to TRBJ1-1; a weak D match, TRBD1 (5 bases). The germline V gene has CDR1 SEHNR and CDR2 FQNEAQ (reference sequence). V was clipped by 5 bases and J by 11 bases, with 15 bases between them. The CDR3 covers 12 residues. CDR3 sequence reads: CASSPIQGGAFF. CDR3 nucleotide sequence: TGTGCCAGCAGCCCGATCCAGGGAGGGGCTTTCTTT.

The chain combines TRBV2 with TRBJ1-5; D remains ambiguous. In germline, CDR1 is SNHLY, CDR2 FYNNEI. Trimming cost V 0 bases and J 1 base, with 7 bases left between them. The CDR3 sequence is 15 residues long. The CDR3 DNA sequence: TGTGCCAGCAGTGAAGCGCTTCGGAGCAATCAGCCCCAGCATTTT. Its protein is CASSEALRSNQPQHF.

The rearrangement joins TRBV2 to TRBJ1-1, with unresolved D. Germline CDR1 reads SNHLY; CDR2 reads FYNNEI. V was pared by 9 bases and J by 0 bases, with 11 bases between. The CDR3 is 13 amino acids. The DNA for the CDR3 is TGTGCCAGTGGTAGGAGCATGAACACTGAAGCTTTCTTT. This translates into CASGRSMNTEAFF.

The V call is TRBV5-1, the J call TRBJ2-1; 11 bases fit TRBD2. Per the germline V gene, CDR1 is SGHRS and CDR2 is YFSETQ. The CDR3 extends over 14 amino acids. The ends lost 4 bases at V and 9 bases at J; junction bases unmatched: 6. CDR3 coding DNA: TGCGCCAGCAGCAAACTAGCGGGAGAGCCTGAGCAGTTCTTC. This encodes CASSKLAGEPEQFF. Complete variable domain (other parts from reference TRBV5-1 and TRBJ2-1): KAGVTQTPRYLIKTRGQQVTLSCSPISGHRSVSWYQQTPGQGLQFLFEYFSETQRNKGNFPGRFSGRQFSNSRSEMNVSTLELGDSALYLCASSKLAGEPEQFFGPGTRLTVL.

V and J are TRBV24-1 and TRBJ2-3; perhaps TRBD2 as D (6 bases). Trimming removed 5 bases at V and 1 base at J, with 18 bases between. Germline V gene sequence: CDR1 KGHDR, CDR2 SFDVKD. The CDR3 is 17 residues long. This chain's CDR3 is CATSAPLGGWGTDTQYF. In DNA form, the CDR3 reads TGTGCCACCAGTGCCCCCCTGGGAGGTTGGGGCACAGATACGCAGTATTTT.

This chain uses TRBV20-1 with TRBJ2-1; 9 bases align to TRBD2. CDR1 and CDR2 from the germline V gene are DFQATT and SNEGSKA (reference sequence). The length of the CDR3 is 15 residues. V gave up 3 bases and J gave up 5 bases; unmatched junction bases: 8. The CDR3 DNA sequence: TGCAGTGCTAGTCTCAGGACTAGCGCCAACAATGAGCAGTTCTTC. Translating it yields CSASLRTSANNEQFF.

V gene TRBV2 combines with J gene TRBJ1-3, with D perhaps TRBD1 (5 bases). V gave up 5 bases and J gave up 0 bases, with 11 bases separating them. The CDR3 has 15 residues. Germline values: CDR1 SNHLY, CDR2 FYNNEI. CDR3 sequence: CASSSLRVSGNTIYF. The DNA of the CDR3 is TGTGCCAGCAGTTCCCTCAGGGTCTCTGGAAACACCATATATTTT.

The chain couples TRBV10-3 to TRBJ2-4, with 9 bases lining up with TRBD2. Germline lookup yields CDR1 ENHRY and CDR2 SYGVKD. The V gene end was trimmed by 4 bases and the J gene end by 1 base; junction bases not matched to a gene: 11. The CDR3 is 18 residues long. The DNA of the CDR3 is TGTGCCATCAGTGCAGGCGGGGGGGCCGGAGTGGCCAAAAACATTCAGTACTTC. Translation gives CAISAGGGAGVAKNIQYF.

This clone is a singleton in its sample. V is TRBV2 and J is TRBJ1-3, with D unresolved. CDR3 size: 15 residues. Trimming shortened V by 7 bases and J by 0 bases, and 13 bases separated the two germline ends. From germline, CDR1 is SNHLY and CDR2 FYNNEI. The CDR3 loop is CASKPLGGSGNTIYF. CDR3 sequence (DNA): TGTGCCAGCAAACCCCTGGGAGGCTCTGGAAACACCATATATTTT. The variable domain in full, completed from reference TRBV2 and TRBJ1-3, reads EPEVTQTPSHQVTQMGQEVILRCVPISNHLYFYWYRQILGQKVEFLVSFYNNEISEKSEIFDDQFSVERPDGSNFTLKIRSTKLEDSAMYFCASKPLGGSGNTIYFGEGSWLTVV.

This rearrangement joins TRBV2 to TRBJ2-3, with 13 bases matching TRBD2. The germline CDR1 and CDR2 sequences are SNHLY and FYNNEI. V gave up 6 bases and J gave up 2 bases; unmatched junction bases: 5. The CDR3 is 16 amino acids. DNA for the CDR3: TGTGCCAGCAGCGTTACTAGCGGGGGGGCCACAGATACGCAGTATTTT. Its protein is CASSVTSGGATDTQYF.

The gene calls are TRBV2 and TRBJ1-5; the D is unclear. V was clipped by 4 bases and J by 0 bases, with 13 bases between them. CDR3 size: 16 residues. Germline values: CDR1 SNHLY, CDR2 FYNNEI. The CDR3 coding sequence is TGTGCCAGCAGTGTGCGGGGAGGCTATAGCAATCAGCCCCAGCATTTT. This encodes CASSVRGGYSNQPQHF.

The chain links TRBV30 to TRBJ2-3; 12 bases align to TRBD2. Germline V lookup: CDR1 GTSNPN, CDR2 SVGIG (reference sequence). This CDR3 contains 16 residues. J lost 2 bases, V lost 3 bases, and 6 bases had no gene match. CDR3 amino acids: CAWSPGLAGYTDTQYF. DNA for the CDR3: TGTGCCTGGAGCCCCGGACTAGCGGGGTACACAGATACGCAGTATTTT.

This rearrangement joins TRBV28 to TRBJ1-1; D possibly corresponds to TRBD1 (5 bases). V gave up 7 bases and J gave up 3 bases, with 12 bases separating them. Germline V lookup: CDR1 MDHEN, CDR2 SYDVKM. The length of the CDR3 is 13 residues. For the CDR3, the DNA is TGTGCCAGCAAGCTGGGGCGCGACACTGAAGCTTTCTTT. This codes for CASKLGRDTEAFF. Complete variable domain (other parts from reference TRBV28 and TRBJ1-1): DVKVTQSSRYLVKRTGEKVFLECVQDMDHENMFWYRQDPGLGLRLIYFSYDVKMKEKGDIPEGYSVSREKKERFSLILESASTNQTSMYLCASKLGRDTEAFFGQGTRLTVV.

About this clone itself: At one end the junction does not follow the germline gene, possibly because of a read error. The chain has TRBV7-8 and TRBJ1-5; D gene ambiguous. The CDR3 loop spans 14 amino acids. Germline CDR1 SGHVS, CDR2 FQNEAQ. This CDR3 reads CASNLGAFNQPQHF. For the CDR3, the DNA is TGTGCCAGCAACTTAGGAGCTTTCAATCAGCCCCAGCATTTT.

The rearrangement uses TRBV27 and TRBJ1-3; perhaps TRBD1 as D (6 bases). V was clipped by 4 bases and J by 4 bases, with 11 bases between them. The germline CDR1 and CDR2 sequences are MNHEY and SMNVEV (reference sequence). This CDR3 contains 14 residues. The CDR3 DNA follows: TGTGCCAGCAGTTCGGTCAGGGGAGGAAACACCATATATTTT. Translated: CASSSVRGGNTIYF.

V gene TRBV19 combines with J gene TRBJ1-2; 8 bases are a match to TRBD1. This CDR3 is 14 amino acids long. With 5 bases clipped from V and 4 bases from J, the junction kept 6 bases outside the gene matches. Germline CDR1 and CDR2: LNHDA and SQIVND (reference sequence). CDR3 DNA: TGTGCCAGTAGTCCACGGACAGGGAGCTATGGCTACACCTTC. It translates to CASSPRTGSYGYTF. The full variable domain, rest sourced from reference TRBV19 and TRBJ1-2, is DGGITQSPKYLFRKEGQNVTLSCEQNLNHDAMYWYRQDPGQGLRLIYYSQIVNDFQKGDIAEGYSVSREKKESFPLTVTSAQKNPTAFYLCASSPRTGSYGYTFGSGTRLTVV.